Given below is one T cell receptor (beta chain) in context. The antigen remains undetermined. This sample was taken from a study of T-cell memory formation after mild COVID-19. Overall study findings and caveats: The pre-infection memory compartment contained some responding clones, suggesting cross-reactive memory joined.

With constant-segment primers, 5'RACE yielded cDNA libraries of TCR alpha and TCR beta that carried sample barcodes and UMIs. TCRdb independently ran MiXCR on the 5' RACE reads; one entry per CDR3 protein. The sample lists about 200,000 distinct CDR3 sequences, around 9.5% occurring once. The germline gives CDR1 SNHLY, CDR2 FYNNEI. Trimming pared 1 base from V and 2 bases from J, leaving 12 bases between. The CDR3 totals 16 residues. The TCR sequence derives from a man younger than 35 who had mild COVID-19 (a few samples of this study predate the infection). Cell type and time point are not known. The sample taken for sequencing was PBMCs or a T cell subset sorted from them (not recorded which). This chain links TRBV2 with TRBJ1-5; D is possibly TRBD1 (5 bases). The CDR3 nucleotides read TGTGCCAGCAGTGAAGGGTGGGACCCCCGCAATCAGCCCCAGCATTTT. Its translation: CASSEGWDPRNQPQHF.